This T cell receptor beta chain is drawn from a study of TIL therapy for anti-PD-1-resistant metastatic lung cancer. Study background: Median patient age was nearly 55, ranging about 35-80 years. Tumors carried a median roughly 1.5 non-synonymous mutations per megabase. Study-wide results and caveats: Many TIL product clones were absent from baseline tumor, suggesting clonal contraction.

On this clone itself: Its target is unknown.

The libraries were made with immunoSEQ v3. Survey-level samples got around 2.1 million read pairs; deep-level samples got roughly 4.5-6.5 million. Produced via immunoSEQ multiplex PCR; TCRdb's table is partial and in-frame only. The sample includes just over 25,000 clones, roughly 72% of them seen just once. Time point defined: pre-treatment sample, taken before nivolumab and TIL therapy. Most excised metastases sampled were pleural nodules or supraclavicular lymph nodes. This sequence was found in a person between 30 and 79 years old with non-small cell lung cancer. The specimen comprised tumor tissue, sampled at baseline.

The CDR3 loop is CASTLGMFF. The DNA of the CDR3 is TGTGCCAGTACCCTAGGGATGTTTTTT. The chain uses TRBV19 and TRBJ2-2; D call uncertain. The CDR3 consists of 9 residues. Trimming removed 7 bases from V and 15 bases from J, with 9 bases in between. Germline CDR1 LNHDA, CDR2 SQIVND (reference sequence). Looking up the rest from reference TRBV19 and TRBJ2-2 gives the full variable domain: DGGITQSPKYLFRKEGQNVTLSCEQNLNHDAMYWYRQDPGQGLRLIYYSQIVNDFQKGDIAEGYSVSREKKESFPLTVTSAQKNPTAFYLCASTLGMFFGEGSRLTVL.